This TCR beta chain is drawn from a study of blood T cell repertoires in COVID-19 (dated by TCRdb to about 2020). Describing the broader study: The collaborator samples originated in the United States, Italy and Spain and spanned the acute and convalescent phases of COVID-19. The material from the prospective study consisted of cDNA or gDNA derived from T cells, B-cell-depleted T cells, or PBMCs. Deeply sampled blood TCRbeta repertoires from subjects exposed to, actively infected with, or recovered from COVID-19 were included in the dataset. The repertoires were released in a freely available public database meant as a resource for research on the immune response to SARS-CoV-2. Samples were obtained from the ongoing ImmuneRACE study (first 160 participants) and from 950 to 1,500 subjects provided by 6 global collaborators. Sample metadata almost always included a de-identified subject ID, COVID-19 status, age in years and sex. Where HLA class I and class II types were available, the types were taken from metadata supplied by the sample provider, not from assay-based typing. Overall results and qualifications from the work: The quantity of clinical and demographic metadata differed by source and by participant and was supplied without curation.

Points on this clone: Its antigen remains undetermined. Nothing much larger sits one base from this clone, and base qualities are not available.

The collaborating institutions used their own protocols to collect whole blood in K2EDTA tubes. For TCRbeta analysis, collaborators shipped samples in one of three forms: frozen whole blood, isolated PBMCs, or DNA extracted from either of those sample types. V is pruned by 3 bases and J by 3 bases, leaving 5 bases of the junction without a gene match. The CDR3 covers 16 residues, taking in both the cysteine and the phenylalanine. The kept DNA is CDR3 alone, 48 bases in frame from the first base. The CDR1 and CDR2 encoded by the germline V gene are MNHNS and SASEGT. TCRbeta CDR3 regions were amplified from genomic DNA by means of the immunoSEQ Assay, a bias-controlled multiplex PCR. The published analysis was carried out like this. The number of nucleated cells in each sample was estimated by amplification of reference gene primers within the assay. Sequence reads were collapsed and filtered to measure the absolute abundance of every unique TCRbeta CDR3 rearrangement. For each sample, productive Simpson clonality was calculated as the square root of Simpson's diversity index over productive rearrangements. Here the immuneACCESS table is served through TCRdb, limited to in-frame sequences with V and J called. Missing clones are a known gap in these copies; in checked studies unresolved V genes cover under half, and the rest lacks a known reason. V, J and clone size derive from that table, while D and trimming were established from the DNA sequence. Counted in this sample were approximately 300,000 clones; 85% to 90% of them appeared once. In total, the top ten clones hold roughly 3.9% of the sample.

The chain links TRBV6-1 with TRBJ1-6, and 7 junctional nucleotides match TRBD1. Sequenced sample: peripheral blood. This clonotype originated in a woman aged 40 to 55 with acute or convalescent COVID-19. The DNA is TGTGCCAGCAGTGACCCGGGACAGAGCTATAATTCACCCCTCCACTTT. Its protein product is CASSDPGQSYNSPLHF.